One T cell receptor (beta chain) is described in this entry. Its target is unknown. As for time point: healthy volunteer bleed at 2 weeks. Total RNA came from unfractionated whole blood. This entry belongs to a study of human T cells and chemical hapten exposure. Overall study context: Small discrepancies in pooled library volume mainly accounted for the varying TCR yields per sample. The study, taken as a whole, reports: After DPC sensitization, TCRs above 1 in 1000 frequency showed no change.

In the library, unique molecular identifiers were attached to individual cDNA molecules. As originally analysed: Counts of TCRs in each sample centred on a median of about 99,000 and extended from roughly 23,000 to 700,000. In TCRdb, the RACE reads were re-called with MiXCR into one record per CDR3 protein. For this entry, the V and J calls and clone size follow TCRdb and not the study's own pipeline. The sample includes about 130,000 distinct CDR3 sequences, 8.5% to 9.5% of them seen just once. CDR3 length: 14 amino acids. V lost 8 bases and J 3 bases, leaving 14 bases between the germline ends. The germline V gene encodes CDR1 MNHNS and CDR2 SASEGT.

V usage is TRBV6-1 and J usage is TRBJ1-5; possible D gene TRBD1, 6 bases. The specimen sequenced was whole blood. The clonotype comes from a male donor in good health. Some clones in this sample may be carry-over from other donors' samples. CDR3 protein: CASGPQGTNQPQHF. CDR3 bases: TGTGCCAGCGGCCCACAGGGTACCAATCAGCCCCAGCATTTT.